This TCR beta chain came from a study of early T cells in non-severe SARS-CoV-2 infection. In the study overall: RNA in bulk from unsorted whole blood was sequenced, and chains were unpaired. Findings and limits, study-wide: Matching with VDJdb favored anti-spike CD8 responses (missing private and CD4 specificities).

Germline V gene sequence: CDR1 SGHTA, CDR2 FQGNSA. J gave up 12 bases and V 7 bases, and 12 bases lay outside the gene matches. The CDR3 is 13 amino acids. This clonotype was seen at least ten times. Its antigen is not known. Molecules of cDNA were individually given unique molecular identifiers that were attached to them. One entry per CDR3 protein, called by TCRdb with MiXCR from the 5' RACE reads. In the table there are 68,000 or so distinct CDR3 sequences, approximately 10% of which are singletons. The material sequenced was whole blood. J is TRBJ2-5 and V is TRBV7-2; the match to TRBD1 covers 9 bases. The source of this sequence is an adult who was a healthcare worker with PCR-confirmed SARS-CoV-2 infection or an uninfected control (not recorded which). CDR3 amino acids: CASTLGQGPPEYF. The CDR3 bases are TGTGCCAGCACCCTGGGACAGGGCCCACCCGAGTACTTC.